This is a list of T cell receptor beta chains from one sample in a study of cytomegalovirus exposure and HLA in healthy donors. Profiled with immunoSEQ multiplex PCR; TCRdb holds only in-frame clones, not every one. The sample holds 85,000 to 130,000 clones; around 73% are singletons and the top ten take roughly 1.7%. The source material was PBMCs. These receptor sequences come from a woman aged 40-49 years in good health and CMV-seronegative. Both conserved end residues are part of each CDR3. D genes are given only for firm matches. A clone size is listed for some rows: how often the clone was seen (once, few, many), or a class if it is expanded.

j_call: TRBJ2-3
d_call: NA
cdr3_length: 18
clone_size: NA
v_call: TRBV18
cdr3_aa: CASSPMGTVQGQSDTQYF
cdr3_nt: TGTGCCAGCTCACCTATGGGAACAGTGCAGGGGCAATCAGATACGCAGTATTTT

j_call: TRBJ1-4
d_call: TRBD1
cdr3_length: 19
clone_size: NA
v_call: TRBV19
cdr3_aa: CASSTDWRTGKRLNEKLFF
cdr3_nt: TGTGCCAGTAGTACTGACTGGCGGACAGGGAAGCGTCTTAATGAAAAACTGTTTTTT

j_call: TRBJ2-7
d_call: TRBD2
cdr3_length: 14
clone_size: NA
v_call: TRBV11-2
cdr3_aa: CASAPVREGYEQYF
cdr3_nt: TGTGCCAGCGCGCCGGTGCGGGAGGGCTACGAGCAGTACTTC

j_call: TRBJ1-1
d_call: NA
cdr3_length: 13
clone_size: NA
v_call: TRBV10-3
cdr3_aa: CAIRPSMNTEAFF
cdr3_nt: TGTGCCATCAGGCCATCTATGAACACTGAAGCTTTCTTT

j_call: TRBJ2-1
d_call: NA
cdr3_length: 12
clone_size: NA
v_call: TRBV29-1
cdr3_aa: CSVIQGWNEQFF
cdr3_nt: TGCAGCGTTATACAGGGCTGGAATGAGCAGTTCTTC

j_call: TRBJ2-7
d_call: NA
cdr3_length: 13
clone_size: NA
v_call: TRBV5-1
cdr3_aa: CASSLLEPHEQYF
cdr3_nt: TGCGCCAGCAGCTTGTTAGAGCCCCACGAGCAGTACTTC

j_call: TRBJ2-2
d_call: NA
cdr3_length: 15
clone_size: NA
v_call: TRBV6-1
cdr3_aa: CASSETGSGTGELFF
cdr3_nt: TGTGCCAGCAGTGAAACAGGGTCAGGTACCGGGGAGCTGTTTTTT

j_call: TRBJ2-3
d_call: NA
cdr3_length: 14
clone_size: once
v_call: TRBV30
cdr3_aa: CAWRSGSSTDTQYF
cdr3_nt: TGTGCCTGGAGGTCCGGGTCTAGCACAGATACGCAGTATTTT

j_call: TRBJ2-1
d_call: TRBD1
cdr3_length: 15
clone_size: NA
v_call: TRBV7-6
cdr3_aa: CASSLFGQGRNEQFF
cdr3_nt: TGTGCCAGCAGCTTATTTGGACAGGGGCGAAATGAGCAGTTCTTC

j_call: TRBJ1-1
d_call: NA
cdr3_length: 13
clone_size: NA
v_call: TRBV7-9
cdr3_aa: CASSRGGSTEAFF
cdr3_nt: TGTGCCAGCAGCCGAGGTGGGTCAACTGAAGCTTTCTTT

j_call: TRBJ1-6
d_call: TRBD1
cdr3_length: 17
clone_size: NA
v_call: TRBV27
cdr3_aa: CASSSTGARSYNSPLHF
cdr3_nt: TGTGCCAGCAGTTCGACAGGGGCCCGCTCCTATAATTCACCCCTCCACTTT

j_call: TRBJ2-7
d_call: NA
cdr3_length: 14
clone_size: NA
v_call: TRBV5-4
cdr3_aa: CASSLLTHSYEQYF
cdr3_nt: TGTGCCAGCAGCTTGCTAACTCATTCCTACGAGCAGTACTTC

j_call: TRBJ2-3
d_call: NA
cdr3_length: 18
clone_size: NA
v_call: TRBV11-2
cdr3_aa: CASSKRRGSSWEADTQYF
cdr3_nt: TGTGCCAGCAGCAAAAGACGCGGTTCATCGTGGGAGGCGGATACGCAGTATTTT

j_call: TRBJ2-7
d_call: NA
cdr3_length: 14
clone_size: few
v_call: TRBV9
cdr3_aa: CASSVDGGTYEQYF
cdr3_nt: TGTGCCAGCAGCGTAGACGGGGGAACCTACGAGCAGTACTTC

j_call: TRBJ1-2
d_call: TRBD1
cdr3_length: 15
clone_size: NA
v_call: TRBV27
cdr3_aa: CASSPGQGRNYGYTF
cdr3_nt: TGTGCCAGCAGTCCCGGACAGGGAAGAAACTATGGCTACACCTTC

j_call: TRBJ1-5
d_call: TRBD1
cdr3_length: 14
clone_size: NA
v_call: TRBV28
cdr3_aa: CATWGRGRGQPQHF
cdr3_nt: TGTGCCACTTGGGGAAGGGGGCGAGGTCAGCCCCAGCATTTT

j_call: TRBJ1-1
d_call: NA
cdr3_length: 12
clone_size: NA
v_call: TRBV7-2
cdr3_aa: CASSLGPEPAFF
cdr3_nt: TGTGCCAGCAGCTTAGGGCCGGAGCCAGCTTTCTTT

j_call: TRBJ2-3
d_call: NA
cdr3_length: 16
clone_size: NA
v_call: TRBV4-2
cdr3_aa: CASSQDKAEGADTQYF
cdr3_nt: TGTGCCAGCAGCCAAGATAAAGCCGAAGGGGCCGATACGCAGTATTTT

j_call: TRBJ2-5
d_call: TRBD1
cdr3_length: 14
clone_size: NA
v_call: TRBV7-4
cdr3_aa: CASSPDRGRETQYF
cdr3_nt: TGTGCCAGCAGCCCCGACAGGGGCCGGGAGACCCAGTACTTC